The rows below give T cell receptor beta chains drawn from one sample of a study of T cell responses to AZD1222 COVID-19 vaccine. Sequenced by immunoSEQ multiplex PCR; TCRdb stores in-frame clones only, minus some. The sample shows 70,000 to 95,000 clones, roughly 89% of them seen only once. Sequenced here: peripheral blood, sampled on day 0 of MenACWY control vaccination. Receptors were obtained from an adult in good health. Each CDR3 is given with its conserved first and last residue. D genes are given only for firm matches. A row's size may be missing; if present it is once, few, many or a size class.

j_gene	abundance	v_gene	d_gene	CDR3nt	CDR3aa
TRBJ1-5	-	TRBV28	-	TGTGCCAGCAGTTCTTATGGGGCGCCAGGGTATCAGCCCCAGCATTTT	CASSSYGAPGYQPQHF
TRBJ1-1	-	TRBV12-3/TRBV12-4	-	TGTGCCAGCAGTTTAGGGAACACTGAAGCTTTCTTT	CASSLGNTEAFF
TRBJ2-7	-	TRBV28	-	TGTGCCAGCAGTGCTTCCGGAGGACCTGCCTACGAGCAGTACTTC	CASSASGGPAYEQYF
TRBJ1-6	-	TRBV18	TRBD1	TGTGCCAGCTCGGGGCAGGGGGCTAATAATTCACCCCTCCACTTT	CASSGQGANNSPLHF
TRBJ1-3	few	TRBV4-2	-	TGTGCCAGCAGCCAAGGACCGCTCTCTGGAAACACCATATATTTT	CASSQGPLSGNTIYF
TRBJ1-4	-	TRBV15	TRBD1	TGTGCCACCGAGGTTGGGACAGTCAGTTCTAATGAAAAACTGTTTTTT	CATEVGTVSSNEKLFF
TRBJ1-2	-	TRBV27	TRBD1	TGTGCCAGCAGTAAGACAGGGTTGGAATATGGCTACACCTTC	CASSKTGLEYGYTF
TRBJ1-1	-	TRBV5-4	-	TGTGCCAGCAGCTTGGAGCGAAGAGGGGCTTTCTTT	CASSLERRGAFF
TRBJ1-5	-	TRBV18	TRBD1	TGTGCCAGCTCACCATCAGGGGGCGATCAGCCCCAGCATTTT	CASSPSGGDQPQHF
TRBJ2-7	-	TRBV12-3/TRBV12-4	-	TGTGCCAGCTCAACCGGGTCCTCCCTCGAGCAGTACTTC	CASSTGSSLEQYF
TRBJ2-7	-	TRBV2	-	TGTGCCAGCAGTATTATGACAGGACCCTACGAGCAGTACTTC	CASSIMTGPYEQYF
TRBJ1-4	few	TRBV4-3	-	TGCGCCAGCAGCCAAGGAGAATGGGAGGGCTCAACTAATGAAAAACTGTTTTTT	CASSQGEWEGSTNEKLFF
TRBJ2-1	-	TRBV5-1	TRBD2	TGCGCCAGCAGCGCGACTAGCGGGGGAGCCAATGAGCAGTTCTTC	CASSATSGGANEQFF
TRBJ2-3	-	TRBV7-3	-	TGTGCCAGCAGCCCAGGACTGACCCGCACAGATACGCAGTATTTT	CASSPGLTRTDTQYF
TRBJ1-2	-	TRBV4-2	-	TGTGCCAGCAGACCTAAAGAGGGGGGGTCGGGGTCTTATGGCTACACCTTC	CASRPKEGGSGSYGYTF
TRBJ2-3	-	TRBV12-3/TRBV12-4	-	TGTGCCAGCAGTTTCTTGAATACGCAGTATTTT	CASSFLNTQYF
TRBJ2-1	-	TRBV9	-	TGTGCCAGCAGCGTAGGGTCGATCGGGGATGAGCAGTTCTTC	CASSVGSIGDEQFF
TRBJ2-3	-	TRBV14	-	TGTGCCAGCAGCCCTGGAGGCGGGGCGTTCACAGATACGCAGTATTTT	CASSPGGGAFTDTQYF
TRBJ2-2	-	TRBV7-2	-	TGTGCCAGCAGCCTTGGACCCGGGGAGCTGTTTTTT	CASSLGPGELFF
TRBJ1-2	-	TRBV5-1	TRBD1	TGCGCCAGCAGCTTGGAAGGACAGGGGAATGGCTACACCTTC	CASSLEGQGNGYTF
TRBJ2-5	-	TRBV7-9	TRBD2	TGTGCCAGCAGCCCGACTAGCGGGGAGGTTGAGACCCAGTACTTC	CASSPTSGEVETQYF
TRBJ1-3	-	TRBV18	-	TGTGCCAGCTCACCACTTAAAGGGGTGACTGGAAACACCATATATTTT	CASSPLKGVTGNTIYF
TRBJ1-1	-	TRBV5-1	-	TGCGCCAGCAGCTTCTGGGGTGGAACTGAAGCTTTCTTT	CASSFWGGTEAFF
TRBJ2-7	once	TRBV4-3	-	TGCGCCAGCAGCCAAGTACTTACATACGAGCAGTACTTC	CASSQVLTYEQYF
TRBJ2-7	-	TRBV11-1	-	TGTGCCAGCAGCCCACAAACCACCTACGAGCAGTACTTC	CASSPQTTYEQYF
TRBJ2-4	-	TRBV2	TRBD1	TGTGCCAGCAGTGTAAGACAGGGCGGGAACATTCAGTACTTC	CASSVRQGGNIQYF
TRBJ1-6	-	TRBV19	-	TGTGCCAGTAGTATCGGCAGGACCCCGTATTCACCCCTCCACTTT	CASSIGRTPYSPLHF
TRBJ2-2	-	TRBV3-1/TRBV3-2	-	TGTGCCAGCAGCCAAGGCAACACCGGGGAGCTGTTTTTT	CASSQGNTGELFF
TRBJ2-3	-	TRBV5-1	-	TGCGCCAGCAGCTTGGAACTTTCAGATACGCAGTATTTT	CASSLELSDTQYF
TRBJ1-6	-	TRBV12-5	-	TGTGCTAGTGGTTTGGTACGGGGTCGGTCACCCCTCCACTTT	CASGLVRGRSPLHF
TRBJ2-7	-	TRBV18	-	TGTGCCAGCTCACCGCAGGACACATTTTACGAGCAGTACTTC	CASSPQDTFYEQYF
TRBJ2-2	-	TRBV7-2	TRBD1	TGTGCCAGCAGCCCCCCGGGGACAGGGCGGTCGGAGCTGTTTTTT	CASSPPGTGRSELFF
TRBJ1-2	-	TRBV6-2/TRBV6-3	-	TGTGCCAGCAGTTACTCGCCAGGCCTCGGCTACACCTTC	CASSYSPGLGYTF
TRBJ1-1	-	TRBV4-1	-	TGCGCCAGCAGCCAATTACCGACCCTAAACACTGAAGCTTTCTTT	CASSQLPTLNTEAFF
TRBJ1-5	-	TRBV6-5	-	TGTGCCAGCAGTTACGACCGGCGGTATCAGCCCCAGCATTTT	CASSYDRRYQPQHF
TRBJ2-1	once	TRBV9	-	TGTGCCAGCAACCTCAGGGGAAACGGACTCAATGAGCAGTTCTTC	CASNLRGNGLNEQFF
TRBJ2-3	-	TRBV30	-	TGTGCCTATTTTAGGGGATTGGGCACAGATACGCAGTATTTT	CAYFRGLGTDTQYF
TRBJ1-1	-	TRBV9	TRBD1	TGTGCCAGCAGCGTACACGAGGGGGCGATCACTGAAGCTTTCTTT	CASSVHEGAITEAFF
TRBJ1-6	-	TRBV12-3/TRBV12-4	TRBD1	TGTGCCAGCAGTCCCCAGCAGGGGGGGTCCCTCCACTTT	CASSPQQGGSLHF
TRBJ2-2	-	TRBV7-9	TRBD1	TGTGCCAGCAGCTTTTCCGGGACAGCGAACACCGGGGAGCTGTTTTTT	CASSFSGTANTGELFF
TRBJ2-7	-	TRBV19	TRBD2	TGTGCCAGTAGTATCTCTAGCGGGGCCTACGAGCAGTACTTC	CASSISSGAYEQYF
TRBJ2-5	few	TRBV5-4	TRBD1	TGTGCCAGCAGCCTAGGGGCAGGGGGCCTGGAGACCCAGTACTTC	CASSLGAGGLETQYF